This T cell receptor (beta chain) was recorded in a study of cytomegalovirus exposure and HLA in healthy donors. Germline assignment: CDR1 SQVTM and CDR2 ANQGSEA. The CDR3 spans 14 residues. V lost 2 bases and J 3 bases, leaving 12 bases between the germline ends. This clone has just one count. A multiplex PCR was run with 60 Vbeta primers and 13 Jbeta primers. TCRdb's table, derived via immunoSEQ multiplex PCR, lists solely in-frame clones and lacks some. The sample contains some 200,000 clones, about three quarters of which appear only once. This sequence was found in a man between 18 and 29 years old in good health and CMV-seronegative. The sample taken for sequencing was PBMCs. The rearrangement uses TRBV29-1 and TRBJ2-3, with a tentative D call TRBD1 (6 bases). The CDR3 DNA sequence: TGCAGCGTTGAACATGTTCAGGGGACAGATACGCAGTATTTT. Its translation is CSVEHVQGTDTQYF.